This TCR beta chain was captured by sequencing in a study of blood T cells in healthy people across ages. Overall study: Through template switching, about one barcoded beta molecule was captured per two T cells, as measured in model experiments.

CDR1 is ENHRY, CDR2 SYGVKD, per germline. V lost 8 bases to trimming and J lost 0 bases, with 11 bases between them. The CDR3 runs 13 residues. Study-wide results and limits: Estimated diversity that came from one million T cells was considered an underestimate.

Each donor was a healthy Caucasian individual from Russia, aged roughly 6 to 95. The use of a sample-barcoded 5' primer and a J-beta primer mix characterized a second PCR of roughly 6 to 11 cycles. TCRdb redid the calling of the 5' RACE reads with MiXCR, one entry per CDR3 protein. This table holds 800,000 to 950,000 distinct CDR3 sequences, roughly 50% found once. Worth noting for this clonotype: Its target is unknown.

This receptor was taken from a young man in good health. This chain connects TRBV10-3 to TRBJ2-7; D is perhaps TRBD2 (5 bases). Sequences were obtained from blood. The CDR3 sequence: CAILDSPSYEQYF. The CDR3, as DNA: TGTGCCATCCTGGACTCCCCCTCCTACGAGCAGTACTTC.